The clone carrying this T cell receptor beta chain was observed a few times. The antigen is unknown. The germline V gene encodes CDR1 LNHDA and CDR2 SQIVND (reference sequence). This CDR3 spans 15 amino acids. The junction had 11 bases not matched to a gene; V was cut back by 7 bases and J by 5 bases. Reverse transcription of extracted RNA yielded cDNA, which provided the sequencing template. The assay was immunoSEQ multiplex PCR, and TCRdb's table has in-frame clones only and misses some. This table has 100,000 to 120,000 clones, roughly 60% appearing once. The data originate from a study of CD8+ T cells in alopecia areata. Study results and limitations: Patients showed less clear TCR sequence sharing than mice, possibly partly because of HLA diversity.

Both CD4+ and CD8+ T cells were separated by sorting PBMCs. The chain employs TRBV19 and TRBJ2-1, with 7 bases identical to TRBD2. Specimen: CD8+ T cells sorted from blood. The receptor was isolated from a human donor in good health. The CDR3 DNA is TGTGCCAGTACCCCGGCGCTAGCGGCCGACAATGAGCAGTTCTTC. It yields the protein CASTPALAADNEQFF.